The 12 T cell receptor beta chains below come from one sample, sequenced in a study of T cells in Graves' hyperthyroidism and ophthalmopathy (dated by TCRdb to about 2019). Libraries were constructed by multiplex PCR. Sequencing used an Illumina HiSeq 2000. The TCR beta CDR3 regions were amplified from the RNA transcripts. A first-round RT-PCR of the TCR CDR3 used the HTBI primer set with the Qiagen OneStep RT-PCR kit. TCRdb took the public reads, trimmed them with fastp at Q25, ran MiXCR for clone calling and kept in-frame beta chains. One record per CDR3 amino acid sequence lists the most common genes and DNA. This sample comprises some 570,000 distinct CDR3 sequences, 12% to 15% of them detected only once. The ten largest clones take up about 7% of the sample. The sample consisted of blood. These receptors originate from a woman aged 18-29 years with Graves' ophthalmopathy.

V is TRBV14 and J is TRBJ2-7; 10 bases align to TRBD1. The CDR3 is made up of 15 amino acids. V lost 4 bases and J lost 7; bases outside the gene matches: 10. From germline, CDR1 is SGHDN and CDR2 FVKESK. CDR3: CASSLGTGAYVEQYF. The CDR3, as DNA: TGTGCCAGCAGCCTAGGGACAGGGGCCTACGTGGAGCAGTACTTC.

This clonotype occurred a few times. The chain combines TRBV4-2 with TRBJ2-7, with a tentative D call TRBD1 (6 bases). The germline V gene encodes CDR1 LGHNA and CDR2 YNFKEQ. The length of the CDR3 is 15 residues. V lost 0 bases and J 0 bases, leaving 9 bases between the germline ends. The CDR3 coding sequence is TGTGCCAGCAGCCAAGAGGCAGGGGACTCCTACGAGCAGTACTTC. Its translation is CASSQEAGDSYEQYF.

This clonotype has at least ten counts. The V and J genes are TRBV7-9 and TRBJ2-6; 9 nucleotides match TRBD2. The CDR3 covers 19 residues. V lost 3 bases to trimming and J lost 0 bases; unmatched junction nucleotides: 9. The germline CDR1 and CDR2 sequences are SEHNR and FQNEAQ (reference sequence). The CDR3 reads CASSFRKAGGSSGANVLTF. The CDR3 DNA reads TGTGCCAGCAGCTTTCGGAAAGCGGGAGGCTCCTCTGGGGCCAACGTCCTGACTTTC.

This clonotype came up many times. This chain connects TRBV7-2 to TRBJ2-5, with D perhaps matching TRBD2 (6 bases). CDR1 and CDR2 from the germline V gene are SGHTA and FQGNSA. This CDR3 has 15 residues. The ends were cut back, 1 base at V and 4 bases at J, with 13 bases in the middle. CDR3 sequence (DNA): TGTGCCAGCAGCTTAGTTGCGGGGTGGGGAGAGACCCAGTACTTC. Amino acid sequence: CASSLVAGWGETQYF. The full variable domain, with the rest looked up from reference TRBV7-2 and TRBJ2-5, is GAGVSQSPSNKVTEKGKDVELRCDPISGHTALYWYRQSLGQGLEFLIYFQGNSAPDKSGLPSDRFSAERTGGSVSTLTIQRTQQEDSAVYLCASSLVAGWGETQYFGPGTRLLVL.

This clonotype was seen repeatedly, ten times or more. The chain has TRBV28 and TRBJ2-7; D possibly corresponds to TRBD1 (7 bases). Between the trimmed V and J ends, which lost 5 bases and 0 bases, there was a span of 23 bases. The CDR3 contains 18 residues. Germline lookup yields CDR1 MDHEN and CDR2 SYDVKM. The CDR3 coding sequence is TGTGCCAGCAGTGGCCAGACATGGCGGGGACAGAACTCCTACGAGCAGTACTTC. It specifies CASSGQTWRGQNSYEQYF.

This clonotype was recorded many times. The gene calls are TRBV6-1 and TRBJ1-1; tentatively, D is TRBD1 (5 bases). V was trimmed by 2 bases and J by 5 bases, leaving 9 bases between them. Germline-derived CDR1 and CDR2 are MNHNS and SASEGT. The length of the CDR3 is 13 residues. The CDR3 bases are TGTGCCAGCAGTGAACAAAGGGGAACTGAAGCTTTCTTT. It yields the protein CASSEQRGTEAFF.

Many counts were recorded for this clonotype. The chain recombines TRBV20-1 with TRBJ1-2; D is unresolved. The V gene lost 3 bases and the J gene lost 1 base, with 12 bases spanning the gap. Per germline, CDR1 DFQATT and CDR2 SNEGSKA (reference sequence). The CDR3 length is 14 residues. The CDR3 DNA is TGCAGTGCTAGCCAACGGACGGATAACTATGGCTACACCTTC. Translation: CSASQRTDNYGYTF.

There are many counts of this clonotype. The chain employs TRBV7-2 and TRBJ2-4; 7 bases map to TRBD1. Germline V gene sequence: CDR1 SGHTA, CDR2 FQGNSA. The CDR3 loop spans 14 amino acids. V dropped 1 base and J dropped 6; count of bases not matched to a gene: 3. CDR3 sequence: CASSLGDSLNIQYF. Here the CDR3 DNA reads TGTGCCAGCAGCTTAGGGGACAGTTTAAACATTCAGTACTTC.

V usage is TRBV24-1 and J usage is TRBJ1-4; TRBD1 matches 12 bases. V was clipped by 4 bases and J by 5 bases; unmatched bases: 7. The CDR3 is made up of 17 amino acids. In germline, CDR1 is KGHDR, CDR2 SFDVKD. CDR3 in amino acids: CATSEPGTGGRNEKLFF. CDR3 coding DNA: TGTGCCACCAGTGAACCCGGGACAGGGGGCCGGAATGAAAAACTGTTTTTT.

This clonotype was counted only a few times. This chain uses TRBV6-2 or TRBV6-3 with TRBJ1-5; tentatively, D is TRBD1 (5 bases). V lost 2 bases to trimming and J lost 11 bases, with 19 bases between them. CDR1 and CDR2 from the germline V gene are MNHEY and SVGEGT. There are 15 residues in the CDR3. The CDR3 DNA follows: TGTGCCAGCAGTTACGTCCGGCAGGGTCTAACAGCCCAGCATTTT. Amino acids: CASSYVRQGLTAQHF.

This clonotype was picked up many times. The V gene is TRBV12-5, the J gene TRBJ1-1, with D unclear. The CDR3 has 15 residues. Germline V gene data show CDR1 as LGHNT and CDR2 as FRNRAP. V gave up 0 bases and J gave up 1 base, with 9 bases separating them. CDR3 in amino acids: CASGLVLGGNTEAFF. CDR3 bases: TGTGCTAGTGGTTTGGTACTAGGCGGGAACACTGAAGCTTTCTTT.

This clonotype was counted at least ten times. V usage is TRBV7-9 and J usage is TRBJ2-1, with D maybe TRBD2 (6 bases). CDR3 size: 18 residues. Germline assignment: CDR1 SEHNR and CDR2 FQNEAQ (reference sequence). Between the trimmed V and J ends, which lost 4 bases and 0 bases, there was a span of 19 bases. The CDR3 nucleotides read TGTGCCAGCAGCTCCCGGGGCGGGACTCCCCCCTCCTACAATGAGCAGTTCTTC. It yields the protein CASSSRGGTPPSYNEQFF.